This T cell receptor (beta chain) was identified in a study of blood T cell repertoires in COVID-19. This clone showed up just a few times. In the original workflow: The assay estimated nucleated cells by amplifying reference gene primers. Profiling relied on immunoSEQ multiplex PCR, and the TCRdb table lists in-frame clones only, not all of them. Clonal size and the V and J genes are those of that table, whereas D and trimming came from the DNA. The sample holds roughly 150,000 clones, about 80% seen once. Germline V lookup: CDR1 SGHVS, CDR2 FNYEAQ. The CDR3 contains 19 residues. V was pared by 5 bases and J by 4 bases, with 20 bases of the junction left unmatched.

The clonotype originates from a human donor in a cohort sampled during active COVID-19. Sequences were obtained from peripheral blood. The rearrangement links TRBV7-6 to TRBJ1-3; 7 bases match TRBD1. Written as DNA, the CDR3 is TGTGCCAGCAGCCCCTCCTCTCCTCGACAGGGAATAAGAGGAAACACCATATATTTT. Its protein product is CASSPSSPRQGIRGNTIYF.